This paragraph covers one T cell receptor (beta chain) sequence. The germline gene is not matched at one end of the junction; a read error may be the cause. This sample is part of a study of blood T cell repertoires in COVID-19. Study background: The origin of the acute and convalescent COVID-19 samples was the United States, Italy and Spain. Sources were T cells, B-cell-depleted T cells, or PBMCs; the material itself was cDNA or gDNA.

The CDR3 loop spans 10 amino acids. Germline V lookup: CDR1 KGHDR, CDR2 SFDVKD. In the study's own analysis: Amplified reference gene primers provided the basis for estimating nucleated cell counts. Clones were read by immunoSEQ multiplex PCR, and TCRdb kept only the in-frame ones, dropping some. The V and J calls and clone size are taken from that table; D and trimming were inferred from the DNA. The sample comprises 250,000 to 300,000 clones, approximately 83% of which are singletons, and approximately 10% rests with the top ten. This chain links TRBV24-1 with TRBJ1-1; D is unresolved. This clonotype originated in a woman in her 70s with acute or convalescent COVID-19. The sample consisted of peripheral blood. The DNA for the CDR3 is TGTGCCACCCCCAACAGTGAAGCTTTCTTT. Protein sequence: CATPNSEAFF.